This T cell receptor beta chain was sequenced for a study of cytomegalovirus exposure and HLA in healthy donors. Findings of the study overall: Among TCR sequences, most were rare, though some public TCRs appeared in many donors.

With regard to this clone: Its antigen is still unknown.

The CDR3 loop spans 16 amino acids. V lost 6 bases to trimming and J lost 0 bases; unmatched junction nucleotides: 11. Germline V gives CDR1 ENHRY, CDR2 SYGVKD. Primers: 60 Vbeta forward and 13 Jbeta reverse. The table came from immunoSEQ multiplex PCR; TCRdb's copy has only in-frame clones and leaves some out. The table shows 150,000 to 200,000 clones, with just under 80% occurring only once. Sample: PBMCs. This receptor was identified in a man between 18 and 35 years old in good health and CMV-seropositive. V gene TRBV10-3 combines with J gene TRBJ2-7, with 7 bases lining up with TRBD1. The chain's CDR3 is CAIRATQGSASYEQYF. CDR3 in DNA: TGTGCCATCAGAGCCACACAGGGGAGCGCCTCCTACGAGCAGTACTTC.